This T cell receptor beta chain was profiled in a study of OX40 agonist ivuxolimab in advanced cancers. This CDR3 has 11 amino acids. The V gene lost 6 bases and the J gene lost 6 bases, with 9 bases spanning the gap. Germline V gene data show CDR1 as MNHNS and CDR2 as SASEGT. Using immunoSEQ multiplex PCR, the repertoire was profiled, and TCRdb retains in-frame clones only, with some absent. The table has about 70,000 clones, roughly 81% seen once. Patients were excluded for autoimmune disease history or systemic immunosuppression. The chain uses TRBV6-1 and TRBJ2-7; D is unclear. The starting material was CD4+ or CD8+ T cells sorted from blood, obtained in a trial of the OX40 agonist ivuxolimab. This TCR was sampled from an adult with an advanced solid tumor such as melanoma, head and neck, liver or kidney cancer. The CDR3 DNA reads as TGTGCCAGCAGCTCCGGTTTCGAGCAGTACTTC. Its protein is CASSSGFEQYF.